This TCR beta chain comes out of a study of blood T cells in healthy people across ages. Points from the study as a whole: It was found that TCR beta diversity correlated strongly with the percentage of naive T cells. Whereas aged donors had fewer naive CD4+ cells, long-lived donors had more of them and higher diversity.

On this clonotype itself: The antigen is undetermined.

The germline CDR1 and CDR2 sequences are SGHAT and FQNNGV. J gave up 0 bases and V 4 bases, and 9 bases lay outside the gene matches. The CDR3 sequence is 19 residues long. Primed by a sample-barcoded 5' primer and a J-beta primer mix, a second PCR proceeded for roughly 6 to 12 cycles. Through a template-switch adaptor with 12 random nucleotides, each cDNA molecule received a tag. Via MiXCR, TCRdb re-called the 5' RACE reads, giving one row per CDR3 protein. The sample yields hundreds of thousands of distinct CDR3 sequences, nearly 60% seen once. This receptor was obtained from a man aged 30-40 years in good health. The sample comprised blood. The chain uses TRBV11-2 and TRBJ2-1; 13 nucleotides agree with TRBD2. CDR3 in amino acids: CASSSAGTSGKFSYNEQFF. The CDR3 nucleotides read TGTGCCAGCAGCTCCGCCGGGACTAGCGGGAAATTCTCCTACAATGAGCAGTTCTTC.